A single sample is the source of the 18 T cell receptor beta chains below, sequenced in a study of blood T cell repertoires in COVID-19. Profiled with immunoSEQ multiplex PCR; TCRdb holds only in-frame clones, not every one. The sample includes about 310,000 clones, roughly 90% seen only once; the top ten take roughly a tenth. Sequenced: PBMCs or T cells enriched from blood (not recorded which). Receptors were obtained from a woman aged 40 to 50 who had recovered from COVID-19.

The gene calls are TRBV28 and TRBJ2-7; D unresolved. V lost 6 bases and J lost 3, with 15 bases in between. Germline CDR1 MDHEN, CDR2 SYDVKM. This CDR3 has 14 amino acids. Written as DNA, the CDR3 is TGTGCCAGCAGCACAAGTCTCGATTTCTACGAGCAGTACTTC. Protein: CASSTSLDFYEQYF.

V is TRBV5-1 and J is TRBJ1-4; 7 nucleotides agree with TRBD1. The CDR3 length is 14 residues. J lost 5 bases, V lost 0 bases, and 1 base had no gene match. The germline CDR1 and CDR2 sequences are SGHRS and YFSETQ. In DNA form, the CDR3 reads TGCGCCAGCAGCTTGGAAGGGGGCAATGAAAAACTGTTTTTT. Translating it yields CASSLEGGNEKLFF.

V is TRBV11-3 and J is TRBJ2-5; TRBD2 matches at 10 bases. CDR3 length: 14 residues. Germline CDR1 reads SGHNT; CDR2 reads YENEEA. Germline trimming cut 7 bases from V and 3 bases from J; bases unmatched to any gene: 5. CDR3 residues: CASTIAGGKETQYF. The DNA for the CDR3 is TGTGCCAGCACCATAGCGGGGGGAAAAGAGACCCAGTACTTC.

The sample holds a few counts of this clone. V gene TRBV19 combines with J gene TRBJ2-7, with 7 bases that match TRBD1. V lost 4 bases to trimming and J lost 5 bases; unmatched junction nucleotides: 5. Germline V gene sequence: CDR1 LNHDA, CDR2 SQIVND (reference sequence). The CDR3 covers 13 residues. CDR3 residues: CASSTGQADEQYF. CDR3 DNA sequence: TGTGCCAGTAGTACCGGACAGGCTGACGAGCAGTACTTC.

The genes are TRBV19 and TRBJ1-1; D is ambiguous. The V gene lost 5 bases and the J gene lost 0 bases, with 10 bases spanning the gap. The V gene's germline CDR1 is LNHDA and CDR2 SQIVND (reference sequence). CDR3 length: 14 amino acids. CDR3 in DNA: TGTGCCAGTAGTGCTCACATTTTGAACACTGAAGCTTTCTTT. Its protein product is CASSAHILNTEAFF.

The chain carries TRBV5-1 and TRBJ1-1, with TRBD1 as a possible D gene (6 bases). The CDR3 has 16 amino acids. CDR1 and CDR2 from the germline V gene are SGHRS and YFSETQ. Deletions cut 2 bases from V and 2 bases from J, with 16 bases between. Here the CDR3 DNA reads TGCGCCAGCAGCTTAGACTACAGGGAATTAAACACTGAAGCTTTCTTT. It specifies CASSLDYRELNTEAFF. Using reference TRBV5-1 and TRBJ1-1 for the parts outside the CDR3, the full variable domain is KAGVTQTPRYLIKTRGQQVTLSCSPISGHRSVSWYQQTPGQGLQFLFEYFSETQRNKGNFPGRFSGRQFSNSRSEMNVSTLELGDSALYLCASSLDYRELNTEAFFGQGTRLTVV.

V gene TRBV7-2 combines with J gene TRBJ2-1, with unresolved D. Germline loops: CDR1 SGHTA, CDR2 FQGNSA. V was clipped by 1 base and J by 1 base, with 8 bases between them. This CDR3 region has 15 residues. This CDR3 reads CASSLDSVSYNEQFF. The CDR3, as DNA: TGTGCCAGCAGCTTAGATTCAGTTTCCTACAATGAGCAGTTCTTC.

The rearrangement uses TRBV12-5 and TRBJ2-3; D is perhaps TRBD1 (5 bases). Trimming shortened V by 2 bases and J by 3 bases, and 12 bases separated the two germline ends. The CDR3 has 15 amino acids. CDR1 is LGHNT, CDR2 FRNRAP, per germline. The CDR3 sequence is CASGLIQGRTDTQYF. The CDR3 region has the DNA TGTGCTAGTGGTTTGATTCAGGGTAGGACAGATACGCAGTATTTT.

V usage is TRBV7-9 and J usage is TRBJ1-2; D uncertain. Trimming stripped 4 bases from V and 8 bases from J, with 11 bases between. CDR3 length equals 12 residues. Germline CDR1 is SEHNR and CDR2 is FQNEAQ (reference sequence). The CDR3 region has the DNA TGTGCCAGCAGCTCAGATGCCGTAGGCTACACCTTC. Translation: CASSSDAVGYTF.

This rearrangement joins TRBV30 to TRBJ2-1, with 9 bases matching TRBD2. Germline CDR1 is GTSNPN and CDR2 is SVGIG (reference sequence). After removal of 2 bases from V and 8 bases from J, the junction contained 13 bases not matched to a gene. There are 16 residues in the CDR3. The chain's CDR3 is CAWSPRGSGRPDEQFF. The CDR3 DNA reads as TGTGCCTGGAGTCCCCGGGGTAGCGGGAGACCCGATGAGCAGTTCTTC.

This clone was picked up one time. This chain connects TRBV27 to TRBJ2-7; TRBD2 might be the D (6 bases). V was cut by 2 bases and J by 3 bases, with 11 bases left in between. CDR3 length: 14 amino acids. CDR1 and CDR2 from the germline V gene are MNHEY and SMNVEV (reference sequence). CDR3 sequence: CASSLGGNYYEQYF. In nucleotides, the CDR3 is TGTGCCAGCAGTTTAGGAGGGAACTACTACGAGCAGTACTTC.

The chain uses TRBV28 and TRBJ2-7; 9 nucleotides align to TRBD1. This CDR3 spans 15 amino acids. Germline V lookup: CDR1 MDHEN, CDR2 SYDVKM. J was trimmed by 6 bases and V by 6 bases; bases with no gene match: 12. The DNA of the CDR3 is TGTGCCAGCAGGCTACAGGGGGCTACGGGGGTCGAGCAGTACTTC. Protein product: CASRLQGATGVEQYF.

This chain connects TRBV6-5 to TRBJ1-5; 7 bases align to TRBD1. Germline V gene data show CDR1 as MNHEY and CDR2 as SVGAGI. V lost 5 bases, J lost 7 bases, and 11 bases stayed unmatched. This CDR3 comprises 15 residues. In DNA, the CDR3 is TGTGCCAGCAGTCTGGGTTCAGGGGGAATCCAGCCCCAGCATTTT. It specifies CASSLGSGGIQPQHF.

Here the CDR3 reads CSVSERDTQYF. The CDR3 nucleotides read TGCAGCGTTTCAGAGCGGGATACGCAGTATTTT. This chain joins TRBV29-1 and TRBJ2-3, with D maybe TRBD2 (5 bases). V lost 5 bases and J lost 6, with 9 bases in between. The CDR3 sequence is 11 residues long. Germline CDR1 is SQVTM and CDR2 is ANQGSEA.

DNA for the CDR3: TGTGCCAGCAGTTTCTGGGAGGGCTACACCTTC. Encoded protein: CASSFWEGYTF. The chain recombines TRBV28 with TRBJ1-2, with D unresolved. Looked up from germline, CDR1 is MDHEN and CDR2 is SYDVKM. The CDR3 has 11 residues. V shed 3 bases and J shed 8 bases, with 7 bases lying between them.

This chain joins TRBV11-3 and TRBJ1-2; TRBD1 might be the D (6 bases). The V and J ends lost 1 base and 6 bases respectively, with 12 bases between them. CDR3 size: 14 residues. Germline CDR1 is SGHNT and CDR2 is YENEEA. CDR3: CASSLGTANHGYTF. In DNA, the CDR3 is TGTGCCAGCAGCTTAGGGACAGCCAATCATGGCTACACCTTC. Complete variable domain (other parts from reference TRBV11-3 and TRBJ1-2): EAGVVQSPRYKIIEKKQPVAFWCNPISGHNTLYWYLQNLGQGPELLIRYENEEAVDDSQLPKDRFSAERLKGVDSTLKIQPAELGDSAVYLCASSLGTANHGYTFGSGTRLTVV.

J is TRBJ2-1 and V is TRBV27; 7 bases are a match to TRBD1. J was trimmed by 3 bases and V by 8 bases; bases with no gene match: 4. The CDR3 sequence is 13 residues long. Germline V gene data show CDR1 as MNHEY and CDR2 as SMNVEV (reference sequence). The DNA of the CDR3 is TGTGCCAGCGGTCGGGACAGCTACAATGAGCAGTTCTTC. It codes for CASGRDSYNEQFF.

This chain uses TRBV18 with TRBJ1-2; unclear D gene. Germline-derived CDR1 and CDR2 are KGHSH and LQKENI. The CDR3 totals 12 residues. V was trimmed by 4 bases and J by 5 bases, leaving 8 bases between them. The CDR3 protein is CASSLEPYGYTF. In DNA form, the CDR3 reads TGTGCCAGCTCACTAGAGCCATATGGCTACACCTTC.